A selection of T cell receptor beta chains follows, all from one sample in a study of shared clonotypes between healthy human individuals. Clones were read by immunoSEQ multiplex PCR, and TCRdb kept only the in-frame ones, dropping some. The sample lists some 2,000,000 clones; about 94% were seen once. The sample consisted of naive CD8+ T cells sorted from blood. The receptors here all came from a man between 18 and 35 years old in good health. CDR3s include the opening cysteine and the closing phenylalanine or tryptophan. The D gene is left open where the match is weak. Clone size is shown for a subset of rows, as once, few, many or a class of expanded clone.

D gene: TRBD2; V gene: TRBV27; clone size: NA; J gene: TRBJ2-2; CDR3 DNA: TGTGCCAGCAGTTTACCTAGCGGGAGTATCGCCGGGGAGCTGTTTTTT; CDR3 protein: CASSLPSGSIAGELFF
D gene: TRBD1; V gene: TRBV30; clone size: NA; J gene: TRBJ2-7; CDR3 DNA: TGTGCCTGGAGTGGAGGGACAGGAGACGAGCAGTACTTC; CDR3 protein: CAWSGGTGDEQYF
D gene: NA; V gene: TRBV5-4; clone size: NA; J gene: TRBJ2-1; CDR3 DNA: TGTGCCAGCAGCCTCGGGGAAGAGCAGTTCTTC; CDR3 protein: CASSLGEEQFF
D gene: NA; V gene: TRBV19; clone size: NA; J gene: TRBJ1-3; CDR3 DNA: TGTGCCAGTAACGTAGACCTGAGCTCTGGAAACACCATATATTTT; CDR3 protein: CASNVDLSSGNTIYF
D gene: NA; V gene: TRBV9; clone size: NA; J gene: TRBJ1-2; CDR3 DNA: TGTGCCAGCAGCGTAGCTACTGGGCCATACACCTTC; CDR3 protein: CASSVATGPYTF
D gene: NA; V gene: TRBV6-1; clone size: NA; J gene: TRBJ1-2; CDR3 DNA: TGTGCCAGCAGAGCGCCGGAACAGGGCTATGGCTACACCTTC; CDR3 protein: CASRAPEQGYGYTF
D gene: NA; V gene: TRBV7-6; clone size: NA; J gene: TRBJ2-2; CDR3 DNA: TGTGCCAGCAGCTTAAGTGGGACCACCGGGGAGCTGTTTTTT; CDR3 protein: CASSLSGTTGELFF
D gene: TRBD1; V gene: TRBV29-1; clone size: NA; J gene: TRBJ2-5; CDR3 DNA: TGCAGCGTTGAAGACCCCGGGACAGGACAAGAGACCCAGTACTTC; CDR3 protein: CSVEDPGTGQETQYF
D gene: NA; V gene: TRBV5-4; clone size: few; J gene: TRBJ2-7; CDR3 DNA: TGTGCCAGCAGCTTGGGCAGTTCCTACGAGCAGTACTTC; CDR3 protein: CASSLGSSYEQYF
D gene: NA; V gene: TRBV29-1; clone size: NA; J gene: TRBJ2-3; CDR3 DNA: TGCAGCGTTGTATTGGACAGAAAACGCACAGATACGCAGTATTTT; CDR3 protein: CSVVLDRKRTDTQYF
D gene: NA; V gene: TRBV9; clone size: NA; J gene: TRBJ2-3; CDR3 DNA: TGTGCCAGCAGCGTAGTCGCGTACGGAGGCACAGATACGCAGTATTTT; CDR3 protein: CASSVVAYGGTDTQYF
D gene: NA; V gene: TRBV7-2; clone size: NA; J gene: TRBJ1-1; CDR3 DNA: TGTGCCAGCAGCTTCTTACGGGGGGCGGCCCTGAACACTGAAGCTTTCTTT; CDR3 protein: CASSFLRGAALNTEAFF
D gene: TRBD2; V gene: TRBV28; clone size: NA; J gene: TRBJ2-7; CDR3 DNA: TGTGCCAGCAGTTACCTAGCGGGGTTTCGGGAGCAGTACTTC; CDR3 protein: CASSYLAGFREQYF
D gene: NA; V gene: TRBV4-1; clone size: NA; J gene: TRBJ2-2; CDR3 DNA: TGCGCCAGCAGCCCCCCAAGACCGACCGGGGAGCTGTTTTTT; CDR3 protein: CASSPPRPTGELFF
D gene: TRBD1; V gene: TRBV7-8; clone size: once; J gene: TRBJ1-5; CDR3 DNA: TGTGCCAGCAGCTTTACCCCAGGGGGTCCTCCATATCAGCCCCAGCATTTT; CDR3 protein: CASSFTPGGPPYQPQHF
D gene: NA; V gene: TRBV18; clone size: NA; J gene: TRBJ2-7; CDR3 DNA: TGTGCCAGCTCACCAGAACTTGAAGACGAGCAGTACTTC; CDR3 protein: CASSPELEDEQYF
D gene: TRBD1; V gene: TRBV19; clone size: NA; J gene: TRBJ1-1; CDR3 DNA: TGTGCCAGTACCTCAATTTGGAGCGGGGACAGGGAGTCCCCTGAAGCTTTCTTT; CDR3 protein: CASTSIWSGDRESPEAFF
D gene: TRBD2; V gene: TRBV7-9; clone size: NA; J gene: TRBJ2-1; CDR3 DNA: TGTGCCAGCAGCCGGGCGGGGGGCAATGAGCAGTTCTTC; CDR3 protein: CASSRAGGNEQFF
D gene: NA; V gene: TRBV19; clone size: NA; J gene: TRBJ2-2; CDR3 DNA: TGTGCCAGTAGTATCTTAGTAGTGAACACCGGGGAGCTGTTTTTT; CDR3 protein: CASSILVVNTGELFF
D gene: NA; V gene: TRBV19; clone size: NA; J gene: TRBJ2-7; CDR3 DNA: TGTGCCAGTTCCCAGGGTTTGGGCTACGAGCAGTACTTC; CDR3 protein: CASSQGLGYEQYF
D gene: NA; V gene: TRBV19; clone size: NA; J gene: TRBJ1-6; CDR3 DNA: TGTGCCAGTAGTTGGACAGTTAACTCCTATAATTCACCCCTCCACTTT; CDR3 protein: CASSWTVNSYNSPLHF
D gene: NA; V gene: TRBV30; clone size: NA; J gene: TRBJ1-5; CDR3 DNA: TGTGCCTGGAGTGGACAGAATCAGCCCCAGCATTTT; CDR3 protein: CAWSGQNQPQHF
D gene: NA; V gene: TRBV27; clone size: NA; J gene: TRBJ2-5; CDR3 DNA: TGTGCCAGCAGTTCCTGGACGGATCAAGAGACCCAGTACTTC; CDR3 protein: CASSSWTDQETQYF
D gene: TRBD2; V gene: TRBV5-4; clone size: NA; J gene: TRBJ2-7; CDR3 DNA: TGTGCCAGCAGCGGGTCCAAGGAGAGCGGGGGGTCCTCCTACGAGCAGTACTTC; CDR3 protein: CASSGSKESGGSSYEQYF
D gene: TRBD1; V gene: TRBV7-8; clone size: NA; J gene: TRBJ2-7; CDR3 DNA: TGTGCCAGCAGCTTAGTAGGGACAGGGAAATCCTACGAGCAGTACTTC; CDR3 protein: CASSLVGTGKSYEQYF
D gene: TRBD2; V gene: TRBV7-6; clone size: NA; J gene: TRBJ2-1; CDR3 DNA: TGTGCCAGCAGCGCTGAGGGACTAGCGGGAGATGAGCAGTTCTTC; CDR3 protein: CASSAEGLAGDEQFF
D gene: NA; V gene: TRBV29-1; clone size: NA; J gene: TRBJ2-7; CDR3 DNA: TGCAGCGTTGAGGGAGGGCAGGGGATGTTTTACGAGCAGTACTTC; CDR3 protein: CSVEGGQGMFYEQYF
D gene: NA; V gene: TRBV6-6; clone size: once; J gene: TRBJ2-6; CDR3 DNA: TGTGCCAGCAGTCCGGCAGGGGTAGGGGCCAACGTCCTGACTTTC; CDR3 protein: CASSPAGVGANVLTF